This is a list of T cell receptor beta chains from one sample in a study of T cell changes during pregnancy in multiple sclerosis. Sequencing used immunoSEQ multiplex PCR; TCRdb keeps in-frame clones, though not all of them. The sample gives over 45,000 clones, around 93% of which show up once; 0.5% to 0.6% is in the top ten. The sequenced sample was CD4+ T cells from peripheral blood mononuclear cells, obtained after pregnancy. All receptors come from a female donor with multiple sclerosis, enrolled in a pregnancy study. CDR3s include the opening cysteine and the closing phenylalanine or tryptophan. The order of the fields is J gene, clone size, V gene, D gene, CDR3 protein, CDR3 DNA. The D gene is left open where the match is weak. Rows may omit the clone size; those that give it use once, few, many or a size class.

j_gene: TRBJ2-7; abundance: NA; v_gene: TRBV7-2; d_gene: NA; CDR3aa: CASSSMTATYEQYF; CDR3nt: TGTGCCAGCAGCTCCATGACTGCAACCTACGAGCAGTACTTC
j_gene: TRBJ2-7; abundance: NA; v_gene: TRBV7-2; d_gene: NA; CDR3aa: CASSLASREQYF; CDR3nt: TGTGCCAGCAGCTTAGCGAGCCGTGAGCAGTACTTC
j_gene: TRBJ2-5; abundance: few; v_gene: TRBV7-3; d_gene: NA; CDR3aa: CASSLDRGGETQYF; CDR3nt: TGTGCCAGCAGCTTGGACAGAGGCGGAGAGACCCAGTACTTC
j_gene: TRBJ2-7; abundance: NA; v_gene: TRBV20-1; d_gene: NA; CDR3aa: CSAKSGTQQYF; CDR3nt: TGCAGTGCTAAGTCGGGGACTCAGCAGTACTTC
j_gene: TRBJ2-2; abundance: NA; v_gene: TRBV15; d_gene: NA; CDR3aa: CATSRDKGRGTNTGELFF; CDR3nt: TGTGCCACCAGCAGAGATAAAGGCCGGGGAACGAACACCGGGGAGCTGTTTTTT
j_gene: TRBJ2-1; abundance: NA; v_gene: TRBV27; d_gene: NA; CDR3aa: CASRPQGRFEQFF; CDR3nt: TGTGCCAGTAGACCTCAGGGGAGATTTGAGCAGTTCTTC
j_gene: TRBJ2-1; abundance: NA; v_gene: TRBV11-2; d_gene: NA; CDR3aa: CASSPVRTAYNEQFF; CDR3nt: TGTGCCAGCAGCCCCGTCAGGACAGCTTACAATGAGCAGTTCTTC
j_gene: TRBJ2-7; abundance: NA; v_gene: TRBV5-4; d_gene: TRBD1; CDR3aa: CASSIGQAQVEQYF; CDR3nt: TGTGCCAGCAGCATCGGACAGGCCCAGGTCGAGCAGTACTTC
j_gene: TRBJ2-2; abundance: NA; v_gene: TRBV7-3; d_gene: NA; CDR3aa: CASSSEASGGELFF; CDR3nt: TGTGCCAGCAGCTCGGAGGCGTCCGGGGGGGAGCTGTTTTTT
j_gene: TRBJ1-1; abundance: once; v_gene: TRBV6-5; d_gene: TRBD1; CDR3aa: CASSTGTGMVTEAFF; CDR3nt: TGTGCCAGCAGTACCGGGACAGGGATGGTAACTGAAGCTTTCTTT
j_gene: TRBJ1-2; abundance: NA; v_gene: TRBV5-6; d_gene: NA; CDR3aa: CASSRGRGGYGYTF; CDR3nt: TGTGCCAGCAGCAGGGGGAGGGGTGGCTATGGCTACACCTTC
j_gene: TRBJ2-1; abundance: once; v_gene: TRBV28; d_gene: TRBD2; CDR3aa: CASRDTLAGYNEQFF; CDR3nt: TGTGCCAGCAGGGACACCCTAGCGGGATACAATGAGCAGTTCTTC
j_gene: TRBJ1-1; abundance: NA; v_gene: TRBV15; d_gene: TRBD1; CDR3aa: CATSRDLQGIEAFF; CDR3nt: TGTGCCACCAGCAGAGACTTACAGGGGATTGAAGCTTTCTTT
j_gene: TRBJ2-3; abundance: NA; v_gene: TRBV7-8; d_gene: NA; CDR3aa: CASSLGRGGGTDTQYF; CDR3nt: TGTGCCAGCAGCTTAGGGCGAGGAGGGGGCACAGATACGCAGTATTTT
j_gene: TRBJ2-7; abundance: NA; v_gene: TRBV9; d_gene: NA; CDR3aa: CASSEQADKFYEQYF; CDR3nt: TGTGCCAGCAGCGAACAGGCCGATAAGTTCTACGAGCAGTACTTC
j_gene: TRBJ2-1; abundance: NA; v_gene: TRBV18; d_gene: TRBD1; CDR3aa: CASSGTVYNEQFF; CDR3nt: TGTGCCAGTTCGGGGACAGTCTACAATGAGCAGTTCTTC
j_gene: TRBJ2-3; abundance: NA; v_gene: TRBV11-2; d_gene: TRBD2; CDR3aa: CASSLVIGGGSTDTQYF; CDR3nt: TGTGCCAGCAGCTTAGTGATCGGGGGAGGGAGCACAGATACGCAGTATTTT